This entry lists 24 T cell receptor beta chains sequenced from one sample in a study of cytomegalovirus exposure and HLA in healthy donors. 60 Vbeta and 13 Jbeta primers were used in PCR. TCRdb's table, derived via immunoSEQ multiplex PCR, lists solely in-frame clones and lacks some. The sample yields 100,000 to 150,000 clones, more than 9% seen once. Sequencing was done on a sample of PBMCs. Receptors originate from a woman younger than 30 in good health and CMV-seropositive.

The V call is TRBV2, the J call TRBJ2-2, with D possibly matching TRBD1 (5 bases). Germline assignment: CDR1 SNHLY and CDR2 FYNNEI. Between the trimmed V and J ends, which lost 8 bases and 3 bases, there was a span of 10 bases. CDR3 size: 13 residues. CDR3 in amino acids: CASGAGYTGELFF. The CDR3 bases are TGTGCCAGCGGGGCAGGGTACACCGGGGAGCTGTTTTTT.

This clone appeared a few times. The chain has TRBV5-1 and TRBJ2-1; 9 bases fit TRBD2. The CDR3 is made up of 16 amino acids. CDR1 and CDR2 (germline): SGHRS, YFSETQ. Trimming cost V 2 bases and J 3 bases; bases outside gene matches: 6. The chain's CDR3 is CASSLTLAGGYNEQFF. CDR3 sequence (DNA): TGCGCCAGCAGCTTAACACTAGCGGGCGGCTACAATGAGCAGTTCTTC.

This clone turned up a few times. The J gene is TRBJ2-7, the V gene TRBV15; unclear D gene. The CDR3 sequence is 12 residues long. V was trimmed by 9 bases and J by 0 bases, leaving 9 bases between them. Germline-derived CDR1 and CDR2 are LNHNV and YYDKDF (reference sequence). The CDR3 region has the DNA TGTGCCACGGCGGCAAGCTCCTACGAGCAGTACTTC. Encoded protein: CATAASSYEQYF.

The V and J genes are TRBV25-1 and TRBJ2-1; 7 bases agree with TRBD1. J lost 9 bases, V lost 6 bases, and 11 bases had no gene match. The CDR3 extends over 14 amino acids. Looked up from germline, CDR1 is MGHDK and CDR2 is SYGVNS. CDR3 DNA: TGTGCCAGCAGCGCTGACAGGGACAGTAGTGAGCAGTTCTTC. This sequence encodes CASSADRDSSEQFF.

This chain links TRBV6-1 with TRBJ2-2, with a tentative D call TRBD2 (5 bases). The CDR3 has 13 amino acids. CDR1 and CDR2 from the germline V gene are MNHNS and SASEGT. V gave up 6 bases and J gave up 0 bases, with 5 bases separating them. CDR3 protein: CASREANTGELFF. The CDR3 nucleotides read TGTGCCAGCAGGGAGGCGAACACCGGGGAGCTGTTTTTT.

This clone was counted a few times. The chain combines TRBV30 with TRBJ2-3, with TRBD1 matching over 7 bases. Per the germline V gene, CDR1 is GTSNPN and CDR2 is SVGIG (reference sequence). The V and J ends lost 7 bases and 5 bases, in that order; junction bases with no gene match: 9. The CDR3 is 13 residues long. DNA of the CDR3: TGTGCCTCTACAGGGGAATCGGGAGATACGCAGTATTTT. Its protein product is CASTGESGDTQYF.

This clone was detected a few times. This chain joins TRBV11-2 and TRBJ2-2; the match to TRBD2 covers 11 bases. There are 16 residues in the CDR3. J was trimmed by 6 bases and V by 5 bases; bases with no gene match: 8. CDR1 and CDR2 from the germline V gene are SGHAT and FQNNGV. In DNA form, the CDR3 reads TGTGCCAGCAGCGGGACGACTAGCGGGATGGCCGGGGAGCTGTTTTTT. Residues: CASSGTTSGMAGELFF.

The J gene is TRBJ2-7, the V gene TRBV6-5; D is possibly TRBD1 (7 bases). Germline lookup yields CDR1 MNHEY and CDR2 SVGAGI. V was cut by 7 bases and J by 2 bases, with 15 bases left in between. The CDR3 has 14 residues. The CDR3 sequence is CASTPGDRTYEQYF. The CDR3 DNA is TGTGCCAGCACCCCGGGGGACAGAACCTACGAGCAGTACTTC.

This clone was counted a few times. The J gene is TRBJ1-4, the V gene TRBV11-2, with 8 bases that match TRBD1. V lost 2 bases to trimming and J lost 7 bases; unmatched junction nucleotides: 6. The CDR3 length is 15 residues. Per the germline V gene, CDR1 is SGHAT and CDR2 is FQNNGV. CDR3 nucleotides: TGTGCCAGCAGCTTACTCGGACAGGGACGTGAAAAACTGTTTTTT. The encoded protein is CASSLLGQGREKLFF.

This clone appeared a few times. V is TRBV9 and J is TRBJ2-2; D may be TRBD1 (5 bases). Germline V CDR1 and CDR2: SGDLS, YYNGEE. The V end was cut by 0 bases, the J end by 0 bases, with 9 bases between. CDR3 length: 16 amino acids. CDR3 region: CASSVEGRANTGELFF. The CDR3 coding sequence is TGTGCCAGCAGCGTAGAGGGCAGGGCGAACACCGGGGAGCTGTTTTTT.

This clone came up a few times. V is TRBV30 and J is TRBJ1-1, with D maybe TRBD1 (5 bases). The CDR3 is 12 amino acids. Germline CDR1 GTSNPN, CDR2 SVGIG (reference sequence). V was cut by 7 bases and J by 5 bases, with 14 bases left in between. Here the CDR3 reads CASTQGGTEAFF. CDR3 DNA: TGTGCCTCTACTCAGGGAGGGACTGAAGCTTTCTTT.

This clone has only a few counts. The V call is TRBV2, the J call TRBJ1-2; D possibly corresponds to TRBD1 (6 bases). V was shortened by 2 bases and J by 6 bases, with 25 bases between the two germline ends. The germline V gene has CDR1 SNHLY and CDR2 FYNNEI. The CDR3 extends over 18 amino acids. In nucleotides, the CDR3 is TGTGCCAGCAGTGAATATATCGACAGGATAACGGCGAAAGATGGCTACACCTTC. Translated, it gives CASSEYIDRITAKDGYTF. Full variable domain (rest looked up from reference TRBV2 and TRBJ1-2): EPEVTQTPSHQVTQMGQEVILRCVPISNHLYFYWYRQILGQKVEFLVSFYNNEISEKSEIFDDQFSVERPDGSNFTLKIRSTKLEDSAMYFCASSEYIDRITAKDGYTFGSGTRLTVV.

V gene TRBV28 combines with J gene TRBJ2-3; no definite D call. Germline-derived CDR1 and CDR2 are MDHEN and SYDVKM. Deletions cut 5 bases from V and 2 bases from J, with 11 bases between. There are 14 residues in the CDR3. CDR3 DNA sequence: TGTGCCAGCAGTCCCATTGCAGTCACAGATACGCAGTATTTT. This gives the protein CASSPIAVTDTQYF.

V and J are TRBV6-6 and TRBJ1-4; tentative D call: TRBD1 (5 bases). Trimming took off 7 bases at V and 5 bases at J, with 14 bases between the two ends. The CDR3 is 14 amino acids. The germline gives CDR1 MNHNY, CDR2 SVGAGI (reference sequence). The CDR3 bases are TGTGCCAGCACAAAGGGGCAGGTGAATGAAAAACTGTTTTTT. Translating gives CASTKGQVNEKLFF.

This clone has just a few counts. This sequence joins TRBV4-1 and TRBJ2-5, with 13 nucleotides matching TRBD2. This CDR3 contains 16 residues. CDR1 is MGHRA, CDR2 YSYEKL, per germline. The junction had 3 bases not matched to a gene; V was cut back by 1 base and J by 4 bases. The CDR3 sequence is CASSQGTSGSSETQYF. The CDR3 bases are TGCGCCAGCAGCCAAGGGACTAGCGGGAGCTCAGAGACCCAGTACTTC.

There are a few counts of this clone. The chain links TRBV9 to TRBJ2-7; TRBD1 agrees at 10 bases. This CDR3 is built from 14 residues. Germline V gives CDR1 SGDLS, CDR2 YYNGEE. J lost 2 bases, V lost 3 bases, and 2 bases had no gene match. In DNA, the CDR3 is TGTGCCAGCAGCGAGGGACAGGGGACCTACGAGCAGTACTTC. Amino acid sequence: CASSEGQGTYEQYF.

A few counts support this clone. The V and J genes are TRBV6-1 and TRBJ1-4; no firm D call. Trimming took off 6 bases at V and 0 bases at J, with 8 bases between the two ends. There are 14 residues in the CDR3. The germline V gene encodes CDR1 MNHNS and CDR2 SASEGT. The CDR3 protein is CASRDYATNEKLFF. The CDR3 DNA reads as TGTGCCAGCAGAGACTATGCAACTAATGAAAAACTGTTTTTT.

J is TRBJ1-3 and V is TRBV5-1; no clear D. Germline CDR1 reads SGHRS; CDR2 reads YFSETQ. V was clipped by 0 bases and J by 4 bases, with 14 bases between them. CDR3 length equals 16 residues. DNA of the CDR3: TGCGCCAGCAGCTTGGAACGGCCGGGTGGGGGAAACACCATATATTTT. Residues: CASSLERPGGGNTIYF.

In its sample, this clone was seen a few times. This chain links TRBV6-5 with TRBJ2-1; 7 bases line up with TRBD2. The CDR3 loop spans 15 amino acids. Germline V gives CDR1 MNHEY, CDR2 SVGAGI. V gave up 5 bases and J gave up 7 bases; unmatched junction bases: 11. CDR3 protein: CASSRSGNPRNEQFF. Here the CDR3 DNA reads TGTGCCAGCAGTCGAAGCGGGAACCCCCGGAATGAGCAGTTCTTC.

V is TRBV27 and J is TRBJ2-1; tentatively, D is TRBD2 (6 bases). The CDR3 runs 16 residues. Trimming pared 2 bases from V and 5 bases from J, leaving 16 bases between. Germline CDR1 reads MNHEY; CDR2 reads SMNVEV (reference sequence). Here the CDR3 DNA reads TGTGCCAGCAGTTTAGGCGGACTCGGGGGAGACAATGAGCAGTTCTTC. This translates into CASSLGGLGGDNEQFF.

Only a few counts were recorded for this clone. The J gene is TRBJ1-1, the V gene TRBV6-1, with D unresolved. CDR3 length equals 13 residues. CDR1 is MNHNS, CDR2 SASEGT, per germline. The germline V and J ends were trimmed by 1 base and 5 bases, with 8 bases remaining between them. The CDR3 reads CASSEGWRTEAFF. The DNA of the CDR3 is TGTGCCAGCAGTGAAGGTTGGCGGACTGAAGCTTTCTTT.

This clone has more than one count but fewer than ten. The J gene is TRBJ2-7, the V gene TRBV5-4, with 8 positions matching TRBD1. CDR3 length: 18 residues. With 2 bases clipped from V and 6 bases from J, the junction kept 19 bases outside the gene matches. Germline V gene data show CDR1 as SGHNT and CDR2 as YYREEE (reference sequence). CDR3 DNA: TGTGCCAGCAGCTTCGAGAGGCAGGGGGCGCATCCACCCCCCGAGCAGTACTTC. This gives the protein CASSFERQGAHPPPEQYF.

This clone was counted a few times. The sample carries other DNA sequences with the same CDR3. The rearrangement uses TRBV2 and TRBJ1-5; 8 nucleotides line up with TRBD1. The CDR3 length is 15 residues. CDR1 is SNHLY, CDR2 FYNNEI, per germline. V lost 6 bases to trimming and J lost 4 bases; unmatched junction nucleotides: 8. The CDR3 is CASRGGTGGNQPQHF. CDR3 bases: TGTGCCAGCAGGGGCGGGACAGGAGGGAATCAGCCCCAGCATTTT.

This clone was recorded a few times. The chain carries TRBV19 and TRBJ1-5; a weak D match, TRBD1 (6 bases). From germline, CDR1 is LNHDA and CDR2 SQIVND (reference sequence). The V gene lost 7 bases and the J gene lost 2 bases, with 18 bases spanning the gap. There are 16 residues in the CDR3. This CDR3 is CASMRTEVGRNQPQHF. The DNA for the CDR3 is TGTGCCAGTATGCGGACAGAGGTAGGGCGCAATCAGCCCCAGCATTTT.